This T cell receptor beta chain was retrieved from a study of cytomegalovirus exposure and HLA in healthy donors. Overall study: The Caucasian-associated ancestry cluster contained 65% to 85% of the roughly 400 genotyped donors. Whole-study results and caveats: Many donors shared some public TCRs, even though most TCR sequences were rare. Apart from CMV serostatus, no immune exposure information was available.

PCR primers comprised 60 Vbeta and 13 Jbeta primers. Profiling relied on immunoSEQ multiplex PCR, and the TCRdb table lists in-frame clones only, not all of them. The repertoire has roughly 140,000 clones, about 82% of them found once; the top ten carry 3.5% to 5.5%. V lost 5 bases, J lost 7 bases, and 13 bases stayed unmatched. This CDR3 is 15 amino acids long. CDR1 and CDR2 from the germline V gene are SEHNR and FQNEAQ (reference sequence). This clone has just a few counts. Its specificity is unknown. Material for sequencing was PBMCs. The rearrangement uses TRBV7-9 and TRBJ1-2, with 7 bases fitting TRBD1. This sequence was found in a woman between 40 and 55 years old in good health and CMV-seropositive. CDR3 protein: CASSLTGEQDRGYTF. In DNA form, the CDR3 reads TGTGCCAGCAGCCTTACAGGGGAACAGGATCGTGGCTACACCTTC.